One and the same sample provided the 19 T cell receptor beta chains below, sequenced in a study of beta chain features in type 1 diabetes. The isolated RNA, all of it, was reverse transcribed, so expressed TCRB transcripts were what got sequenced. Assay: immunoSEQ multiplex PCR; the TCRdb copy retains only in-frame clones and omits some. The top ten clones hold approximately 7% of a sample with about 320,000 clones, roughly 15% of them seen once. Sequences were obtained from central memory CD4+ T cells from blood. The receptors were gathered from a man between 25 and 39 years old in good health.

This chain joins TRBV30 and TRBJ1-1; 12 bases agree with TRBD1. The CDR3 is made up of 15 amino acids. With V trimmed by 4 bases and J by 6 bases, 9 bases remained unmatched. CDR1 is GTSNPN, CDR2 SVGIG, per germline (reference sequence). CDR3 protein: CAWTPPGQGAAEAFF. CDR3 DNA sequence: TGTGCCTGGACACCTCCGGGACAGGGGGCCGCTGAAGCTTTCTTT.

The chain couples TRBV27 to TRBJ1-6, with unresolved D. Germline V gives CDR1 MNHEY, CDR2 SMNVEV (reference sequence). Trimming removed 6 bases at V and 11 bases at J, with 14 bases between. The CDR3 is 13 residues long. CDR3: CASRLTRNPPLHF. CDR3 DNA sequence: TGTGCCAGCAGGCTGACACGGAATCCACCCCTCCACTTT.

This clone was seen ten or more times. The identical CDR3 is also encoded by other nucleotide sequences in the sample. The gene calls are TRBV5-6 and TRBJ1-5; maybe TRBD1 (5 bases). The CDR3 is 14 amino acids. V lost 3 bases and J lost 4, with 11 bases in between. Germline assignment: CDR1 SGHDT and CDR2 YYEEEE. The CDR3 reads CASSSGLSNQPQHF. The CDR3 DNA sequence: TGTGCCAGCAGCTCGGGACTGTCAAATCAGCCCCAGCATTTT.

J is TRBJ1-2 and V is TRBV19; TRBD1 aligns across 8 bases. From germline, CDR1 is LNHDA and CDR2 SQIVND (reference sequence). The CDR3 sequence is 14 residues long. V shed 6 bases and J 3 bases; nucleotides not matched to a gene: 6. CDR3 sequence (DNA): TGTGCCAGTAGCCTAGACAGGGGTTACTATGGCTACACCTTC. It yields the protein CASSLDRGYYGYTF.

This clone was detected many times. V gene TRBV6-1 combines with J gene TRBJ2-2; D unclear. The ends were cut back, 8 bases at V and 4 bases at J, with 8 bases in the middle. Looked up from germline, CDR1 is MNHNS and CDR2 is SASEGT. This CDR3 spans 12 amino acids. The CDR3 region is CASESVTGELFF. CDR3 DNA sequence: TGTGCCAGCGAATCAGTCACCGGGGAGCTGTTTTTT.

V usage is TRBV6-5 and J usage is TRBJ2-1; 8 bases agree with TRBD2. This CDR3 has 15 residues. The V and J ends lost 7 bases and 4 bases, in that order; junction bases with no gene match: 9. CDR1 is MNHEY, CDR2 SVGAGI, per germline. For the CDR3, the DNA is TGTGCCAGCAAGGAAGCGGGGGTCTGGTACAATGAGCAGTTCTTC. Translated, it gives CASKEAGVWYNEQFF.

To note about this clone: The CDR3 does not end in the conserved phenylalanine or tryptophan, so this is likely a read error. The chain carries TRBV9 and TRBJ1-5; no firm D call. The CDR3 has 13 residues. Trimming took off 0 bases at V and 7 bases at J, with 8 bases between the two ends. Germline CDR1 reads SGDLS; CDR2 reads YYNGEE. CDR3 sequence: CASSVALGQPQHS. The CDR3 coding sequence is TGTGCCAGCAGCGTAGCTTTGGGCCAGCCCCAGCATTCT.

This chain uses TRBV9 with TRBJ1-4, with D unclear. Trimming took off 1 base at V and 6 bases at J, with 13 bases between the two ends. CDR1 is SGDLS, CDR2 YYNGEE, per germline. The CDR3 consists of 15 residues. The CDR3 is CASSVRGSNDEKLFF. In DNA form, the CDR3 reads TGTGCCAGCAGCGTAAGAGGGAGTAACGATGAAAAACTGTTTTTT.

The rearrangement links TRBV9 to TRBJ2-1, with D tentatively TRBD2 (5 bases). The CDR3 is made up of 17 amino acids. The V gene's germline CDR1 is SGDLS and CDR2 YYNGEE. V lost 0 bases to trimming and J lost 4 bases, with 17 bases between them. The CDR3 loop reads CASSVGSGLAQYNEQFF. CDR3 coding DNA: TGTGCCAGCAGCGTAGGAAGCGGATTAGCCCAATACAATGAGCAGTTCTTC.

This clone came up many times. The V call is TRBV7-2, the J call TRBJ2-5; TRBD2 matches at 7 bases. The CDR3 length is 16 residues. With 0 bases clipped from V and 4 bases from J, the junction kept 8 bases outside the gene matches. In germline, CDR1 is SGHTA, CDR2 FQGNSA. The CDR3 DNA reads TGTGCCAGCAGCTTAGCGGGCCGCGGGGGAGGAGAGACCCAGTACTTC. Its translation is CASSLAGRGGGETQYF.

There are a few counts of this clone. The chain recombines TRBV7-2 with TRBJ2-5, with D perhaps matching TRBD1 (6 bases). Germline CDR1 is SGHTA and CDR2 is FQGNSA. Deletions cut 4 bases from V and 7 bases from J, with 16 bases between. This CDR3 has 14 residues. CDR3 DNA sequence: TGTGCCAGCAGCTCCCCACAGGGATGGCCGACCCAGTACTTC. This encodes CASSSPQGWPTQYF.

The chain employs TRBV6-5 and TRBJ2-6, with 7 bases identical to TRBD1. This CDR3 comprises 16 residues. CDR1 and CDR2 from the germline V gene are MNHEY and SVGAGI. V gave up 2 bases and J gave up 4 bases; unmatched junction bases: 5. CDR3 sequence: CASSYPTGAGANVLTF. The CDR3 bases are TGTGCCAGCAGTTACCCTACAGGGGCCGGGGCCAACGTCCTGACTTTC.

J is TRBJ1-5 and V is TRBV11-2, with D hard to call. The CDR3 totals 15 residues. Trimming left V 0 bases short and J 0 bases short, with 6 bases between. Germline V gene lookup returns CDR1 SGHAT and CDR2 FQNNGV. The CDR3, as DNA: TGTGCCAGCAGCTTAGAACCGATTAGCAATCAGCCCCAGCATTTT. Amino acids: CASSLEPISNQPQHF.

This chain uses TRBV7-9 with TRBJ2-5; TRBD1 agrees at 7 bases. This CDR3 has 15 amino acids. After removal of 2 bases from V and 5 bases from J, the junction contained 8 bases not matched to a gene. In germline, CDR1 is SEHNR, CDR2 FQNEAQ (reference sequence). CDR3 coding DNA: TGTGCCAGCAGCTTAAAGGGGACAGTGGGGGAGACCCAGTACTTC. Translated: CASSLKGTVGETQYF.

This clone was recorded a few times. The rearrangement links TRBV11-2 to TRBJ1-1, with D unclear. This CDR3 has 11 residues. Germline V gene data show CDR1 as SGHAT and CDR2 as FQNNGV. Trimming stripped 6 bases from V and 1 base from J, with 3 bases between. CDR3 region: CASRKNTEAFF. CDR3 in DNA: TGTGCCAGCAGAAAGAACACTGAAGCTTTCTTT.

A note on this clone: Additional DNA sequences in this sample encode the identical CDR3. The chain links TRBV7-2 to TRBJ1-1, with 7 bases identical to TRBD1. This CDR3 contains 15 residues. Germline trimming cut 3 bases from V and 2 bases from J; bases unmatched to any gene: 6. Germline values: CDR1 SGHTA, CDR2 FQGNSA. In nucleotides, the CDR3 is TGTGCCAGCAGCTTGGCTGGGACAGCTAACACTGAAGCTTTCTTT. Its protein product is CASSLAGTANTEAFF.

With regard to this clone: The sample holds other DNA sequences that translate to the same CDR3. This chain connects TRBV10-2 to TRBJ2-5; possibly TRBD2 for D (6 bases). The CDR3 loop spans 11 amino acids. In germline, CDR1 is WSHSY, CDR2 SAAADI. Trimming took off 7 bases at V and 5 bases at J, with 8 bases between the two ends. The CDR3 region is CASTGGETQYF. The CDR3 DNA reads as TGCGCCAGCACCGGAGGGGAGACCCAGTACTTC.

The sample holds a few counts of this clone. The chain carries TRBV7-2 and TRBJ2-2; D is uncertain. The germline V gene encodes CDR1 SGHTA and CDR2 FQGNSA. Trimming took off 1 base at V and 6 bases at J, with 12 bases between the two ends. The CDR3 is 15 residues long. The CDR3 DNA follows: TGTGCCAGCAGCTTAGTCATGAGCGACGCCGGGGAGCTGTTTTTT. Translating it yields CASSLVMSDAGELFF.

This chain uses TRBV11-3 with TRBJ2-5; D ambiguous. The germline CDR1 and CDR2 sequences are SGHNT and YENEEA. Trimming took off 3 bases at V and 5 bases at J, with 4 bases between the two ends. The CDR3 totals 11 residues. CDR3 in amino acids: CASSFHETQYF. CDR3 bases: TGTGCCAGCAGCTTTCACGAGACCCAGTACTTC.